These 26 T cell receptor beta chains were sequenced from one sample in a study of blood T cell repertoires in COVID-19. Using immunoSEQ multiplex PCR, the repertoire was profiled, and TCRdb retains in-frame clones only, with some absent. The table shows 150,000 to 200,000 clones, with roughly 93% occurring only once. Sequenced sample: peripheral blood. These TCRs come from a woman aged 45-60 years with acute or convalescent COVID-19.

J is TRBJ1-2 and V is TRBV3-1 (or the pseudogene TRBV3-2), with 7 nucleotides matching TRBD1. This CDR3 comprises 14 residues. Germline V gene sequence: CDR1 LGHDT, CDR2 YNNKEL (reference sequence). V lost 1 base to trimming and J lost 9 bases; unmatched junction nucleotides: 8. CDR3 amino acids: CASSQGQGGRRYTF. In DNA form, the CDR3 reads TGTGCCAGCAGCCAAGGACAGGGAGGTAGACGCTACACCTTC.

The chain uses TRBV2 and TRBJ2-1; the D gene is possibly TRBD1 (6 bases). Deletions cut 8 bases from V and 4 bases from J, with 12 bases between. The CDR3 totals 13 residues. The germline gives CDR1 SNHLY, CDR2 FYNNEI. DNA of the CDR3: TGTGCCAGCCTAGACAGGCTTTACAATGAGCAGTTCTTC. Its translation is CASLDRLYNEQFF.

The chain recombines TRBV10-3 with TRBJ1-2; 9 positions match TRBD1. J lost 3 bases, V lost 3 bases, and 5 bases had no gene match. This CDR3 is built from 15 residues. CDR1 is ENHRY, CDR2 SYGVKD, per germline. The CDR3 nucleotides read TGTGCCATCAGTGACCAGACAGGGGGTGACTATGGCTACACCTTC. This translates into CAISDQTGGDYGYTF.

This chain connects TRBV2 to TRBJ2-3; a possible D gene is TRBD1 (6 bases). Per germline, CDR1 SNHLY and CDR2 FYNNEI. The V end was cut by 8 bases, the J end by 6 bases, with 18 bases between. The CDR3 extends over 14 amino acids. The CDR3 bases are TGTGCCAGCGAACCACAGGGCCGGTGGGATACGCAGTATTTT. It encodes CASEPQGRWDTQYF. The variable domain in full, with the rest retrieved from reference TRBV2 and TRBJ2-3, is EPEVTQTPSHQVTQMGQEVILRCVPISNHLYFYWYRQILGQKVEFLVSFYNNEISEKSEIFDDQFSVERPDGSNFTLKIRSTKLEDSAMYFCASEPQGRWDTQYFGPGTRLTVL.

CDR3 in DNA: TGTGCCAGCAGTCCCGCCCTCGGGGATGGGTACAATGAGCAGTTCTTC. This codes for CASSPALGDGYNEQFF. The V gene is TRBV27, the J gene TRBJ2-1; tentatively, D is TRBD2 (5 bases). V was shortened by 5 bases and J by 4 bases, with 18 bases between the two germline ends. This CDR3 region has 16 residues. Germline values: CDR1 MNHEY, CDR2 SMNVEV (reference sequence).

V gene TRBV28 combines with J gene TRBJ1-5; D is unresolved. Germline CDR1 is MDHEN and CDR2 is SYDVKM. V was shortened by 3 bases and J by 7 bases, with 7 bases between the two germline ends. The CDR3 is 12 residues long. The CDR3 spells CASSFERQPQHF. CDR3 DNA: TGTGCCAGCAGTTTTGAGCGCCAGCCCCAGCATTTT.

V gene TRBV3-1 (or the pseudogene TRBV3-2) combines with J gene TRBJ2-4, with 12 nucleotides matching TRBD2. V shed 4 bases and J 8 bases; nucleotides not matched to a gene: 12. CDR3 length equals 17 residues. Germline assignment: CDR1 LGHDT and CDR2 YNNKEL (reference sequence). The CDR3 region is CASSPLAGGGQEDIQYF. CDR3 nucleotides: TGTGCCAGCAGCCCGCTAGCGGGGGGGGGCCAAGAGGACATTCAGTACTTC.

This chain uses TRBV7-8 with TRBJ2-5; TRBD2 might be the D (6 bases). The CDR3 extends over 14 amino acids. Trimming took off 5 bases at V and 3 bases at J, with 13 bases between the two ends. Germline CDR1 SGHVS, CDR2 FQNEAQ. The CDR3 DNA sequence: TGTGCCAGCAGCGATCAGCGGGTGAAAGAGACCCAGTACTTC. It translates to CASSDQRVKETQYF.

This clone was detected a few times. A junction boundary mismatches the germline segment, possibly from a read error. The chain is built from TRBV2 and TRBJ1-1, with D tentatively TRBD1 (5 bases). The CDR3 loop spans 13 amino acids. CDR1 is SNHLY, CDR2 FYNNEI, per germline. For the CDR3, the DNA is TGTGCCAGCAGTGATGGGGGGAACGCTGAAGCTTTCTTT. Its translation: CASSDGGNAEAFF.

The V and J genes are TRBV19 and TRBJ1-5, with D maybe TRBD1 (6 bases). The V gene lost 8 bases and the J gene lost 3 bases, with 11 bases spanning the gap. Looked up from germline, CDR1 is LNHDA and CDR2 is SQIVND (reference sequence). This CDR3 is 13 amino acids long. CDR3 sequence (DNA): TGTGCCAGTGGACAGTTTCCCAATCAGCCCCAGCATTTT. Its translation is CASGQFPNQPQHF.

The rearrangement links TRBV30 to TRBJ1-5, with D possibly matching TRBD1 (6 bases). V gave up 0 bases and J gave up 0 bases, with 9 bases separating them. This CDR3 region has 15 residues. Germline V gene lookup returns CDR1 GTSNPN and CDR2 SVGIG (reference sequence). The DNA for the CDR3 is TGTGCCTGGAGTGTCGGGACACTTAGCAATCAGCCCCAGCATTTT. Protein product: CAWSVGTLSNQPQHF.

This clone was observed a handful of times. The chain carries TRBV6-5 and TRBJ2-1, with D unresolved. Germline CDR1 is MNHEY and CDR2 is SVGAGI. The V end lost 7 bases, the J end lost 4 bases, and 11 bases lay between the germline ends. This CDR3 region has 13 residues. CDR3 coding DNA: TGTGCCAGCATCGCAGGATTTTACAATGAGCAGTTCTTC. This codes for CASIAGFYNEQFF.

As DNA, the CDR3 is TGTGCCAGCAGTTATCCCGGGACAGGGGTCGGGGAGCTGTTTTTT. Its protein product is CASSYPGTGVGELFF. The chain employs TRBV6-5 and TRBJ2-2, with TRBD1 identical over 10 bases. The germline V gene has CDR1 MNHEY and CDR2 SVGAGI. The CDR3 covers 15 residues. V lost 3 bases to trimming and J lost 7 bases; unmatched junction nucleotides: 5.

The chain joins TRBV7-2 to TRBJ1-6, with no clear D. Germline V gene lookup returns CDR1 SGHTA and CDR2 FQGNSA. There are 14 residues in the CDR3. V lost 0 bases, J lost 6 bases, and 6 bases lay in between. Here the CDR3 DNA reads TGTGCCAGCAGCTTAGCGACATTTAATTCACCCCTCCACTTT. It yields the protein CASSLATFNSPLHF.

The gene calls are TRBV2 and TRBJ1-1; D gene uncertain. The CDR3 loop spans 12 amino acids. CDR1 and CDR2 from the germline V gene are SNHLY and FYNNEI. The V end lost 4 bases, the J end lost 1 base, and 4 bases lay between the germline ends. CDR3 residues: CASSAGNTEAFF. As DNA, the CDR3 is TGTGCCAGCAGTGCAGGGAACACTGAAGCTTTCTTT.

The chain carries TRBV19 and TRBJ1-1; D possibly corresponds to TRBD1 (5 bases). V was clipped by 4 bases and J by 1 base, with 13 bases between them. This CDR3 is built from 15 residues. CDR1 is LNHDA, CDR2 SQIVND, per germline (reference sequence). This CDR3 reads CASSRNGHSNTEAFF. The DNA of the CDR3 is TGTGCCAGTAGTAGAAACGGACACTCGAACACTGAAGCTTTCTTT. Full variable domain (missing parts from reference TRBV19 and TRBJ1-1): DGGITQSPKYLFRKEGQNVTLSCEQNLNHDAMYWYRQDPGQGLRLIYYSQIVNDFQKGDIAEGYSVSREKKESFPLTVTSAQKNPTAFYLCASSRNGHSNTEAFFGQGTRLTVV.

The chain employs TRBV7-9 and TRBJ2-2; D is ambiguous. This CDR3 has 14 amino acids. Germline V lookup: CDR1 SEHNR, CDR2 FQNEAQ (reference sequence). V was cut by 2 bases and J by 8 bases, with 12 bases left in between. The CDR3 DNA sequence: TGTGCCAGCAGCTTAAATTTGCGGCATGGGGAGCTGTTTTTT. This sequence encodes CASSLNLRHGELFF.

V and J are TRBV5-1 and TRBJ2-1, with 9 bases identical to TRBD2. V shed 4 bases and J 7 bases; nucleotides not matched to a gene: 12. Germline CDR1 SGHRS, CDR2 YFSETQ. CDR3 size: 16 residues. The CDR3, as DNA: TGCGCCAGCAGCCGTTACGGACTAGCGCGGAGGAATGAGCAGTTCTTC. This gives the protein CASSRYGLARRNEQFF.

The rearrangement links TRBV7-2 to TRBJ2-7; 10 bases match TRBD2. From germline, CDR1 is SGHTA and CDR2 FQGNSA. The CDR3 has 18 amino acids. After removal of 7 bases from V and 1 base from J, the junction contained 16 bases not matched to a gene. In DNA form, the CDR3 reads TGTGCCAGCACCCCCCGTCTGATAATAGCGGGAGGATCCTACGAGCAGTACTTC. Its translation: CASTPRLIIAGGSYEQYF.

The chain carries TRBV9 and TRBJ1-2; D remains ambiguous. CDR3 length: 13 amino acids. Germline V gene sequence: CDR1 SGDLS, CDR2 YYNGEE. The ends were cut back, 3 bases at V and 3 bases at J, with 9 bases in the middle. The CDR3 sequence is CASSETPDYGYTF. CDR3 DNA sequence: TGTGCCAGCAGCGAGACTCCGGACTATGGCTACACCTTC. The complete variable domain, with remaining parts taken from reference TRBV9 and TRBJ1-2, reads DSGVTQTPKHLITATGQRVTLRCSPRSGDLSVYWYQQSLDQGLQFLIQYYNGEERAKGNILERFSAQQFPDLHSELNLSSLELGDSALYFCASSETPDYGYTFGSGTRLTVV.

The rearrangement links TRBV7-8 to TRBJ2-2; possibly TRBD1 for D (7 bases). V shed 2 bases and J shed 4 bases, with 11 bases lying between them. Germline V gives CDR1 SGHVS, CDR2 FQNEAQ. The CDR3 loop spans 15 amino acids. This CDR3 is CASSLWQGGTGELFF. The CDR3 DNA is TGTGCCAGCAGCTTATGGCAGGGGGGCACCGGGGAGCTGTTTTTT.

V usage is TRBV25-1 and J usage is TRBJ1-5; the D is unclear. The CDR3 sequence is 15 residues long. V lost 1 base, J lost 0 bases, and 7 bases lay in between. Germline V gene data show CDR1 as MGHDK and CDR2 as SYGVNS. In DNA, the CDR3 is TGTGCCAGCAGTGAATTTGAGAATAGCAATCAGCCCCAGCATTTT. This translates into CASSEFENSNQPQHF.

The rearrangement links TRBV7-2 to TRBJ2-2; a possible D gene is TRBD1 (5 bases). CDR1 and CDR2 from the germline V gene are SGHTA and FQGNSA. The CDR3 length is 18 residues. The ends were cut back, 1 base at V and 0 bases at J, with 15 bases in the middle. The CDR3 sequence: CASSLGPVLGPNTGELFF. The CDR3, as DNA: TGTGCCAGCAGCTTAGGACCGGTCTTGGGGCCGAACACCGGGGAGCTGTTTTTT.

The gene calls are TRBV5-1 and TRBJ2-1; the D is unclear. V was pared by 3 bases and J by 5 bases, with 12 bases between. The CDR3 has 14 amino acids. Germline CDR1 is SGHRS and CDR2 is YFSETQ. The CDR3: CASSSTRSNNEQFF. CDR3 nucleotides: TGCGCCAGCAGCTCTACCCGTAGTAACAATGAGCAGTTCTTC.

As DNA, the CDR3 is TGTGCCAGCAGCGTACAGGGGGCACTAAATGAAAAACTGTTTTTT. Its translation: CASSVQGALNEKLFF. The chain uses TRBV7-9 and TRBJ1-4, with 9 nucleotides matching TRBD1. Germline CDR1 reads SEHNR; CDR2 reads FQNEAQ (reference sequence). The length of the CDR3 is 15 residues. V shed 5 bases and J 5 bases; nucleotides not matched to a gene: 6.

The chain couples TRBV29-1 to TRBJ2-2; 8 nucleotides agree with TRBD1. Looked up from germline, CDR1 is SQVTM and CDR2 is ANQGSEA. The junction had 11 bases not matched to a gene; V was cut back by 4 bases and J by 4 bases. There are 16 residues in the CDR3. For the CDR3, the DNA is TGCAGCGTTGGGTCCCCGCAGGGGGCGTCCACCGGGGAGCTGTTTTTT. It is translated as CSVGSPQGASTGELFF.